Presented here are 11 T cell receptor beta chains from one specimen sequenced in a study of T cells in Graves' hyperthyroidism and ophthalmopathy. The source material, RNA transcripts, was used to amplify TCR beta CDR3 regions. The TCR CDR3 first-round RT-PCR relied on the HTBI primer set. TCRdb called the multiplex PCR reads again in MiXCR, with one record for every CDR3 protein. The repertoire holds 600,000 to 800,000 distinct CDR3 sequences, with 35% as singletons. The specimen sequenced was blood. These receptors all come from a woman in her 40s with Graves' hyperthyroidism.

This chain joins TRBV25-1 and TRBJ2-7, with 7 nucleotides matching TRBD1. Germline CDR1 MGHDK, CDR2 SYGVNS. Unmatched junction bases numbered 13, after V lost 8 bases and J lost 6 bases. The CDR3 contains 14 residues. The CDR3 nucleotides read TGTGCCAGCCAGGGTCCCGGGACAGTGACCGAGCAGTACTTC. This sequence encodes CASQGPGTVTEQYF.

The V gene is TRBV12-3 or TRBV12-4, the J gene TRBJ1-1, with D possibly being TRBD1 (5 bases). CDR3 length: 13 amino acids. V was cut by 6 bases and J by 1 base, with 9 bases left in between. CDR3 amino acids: CASRTGENTEAFF. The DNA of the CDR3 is TGTGCCAGCAGGACGGGGGAGAACACTGAAGCTTTCTTT.

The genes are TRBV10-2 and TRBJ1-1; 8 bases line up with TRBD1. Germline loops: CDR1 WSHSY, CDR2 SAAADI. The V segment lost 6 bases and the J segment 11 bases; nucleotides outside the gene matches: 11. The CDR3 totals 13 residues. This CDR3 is CASSHPGGLGAFF. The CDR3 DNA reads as TGCGCCAGCAGCCACCCAGGGGGCCTGGGGGCTTTCTTT.

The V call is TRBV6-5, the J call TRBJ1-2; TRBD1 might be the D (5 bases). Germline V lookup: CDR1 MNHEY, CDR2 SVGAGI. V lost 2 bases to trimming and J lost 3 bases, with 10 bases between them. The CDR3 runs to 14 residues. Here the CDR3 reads CASSYAGQYYGYTF. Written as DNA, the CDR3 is TGTGCCAGCAGTTACGCAGGACAATACTATGGCTACACCTTC.

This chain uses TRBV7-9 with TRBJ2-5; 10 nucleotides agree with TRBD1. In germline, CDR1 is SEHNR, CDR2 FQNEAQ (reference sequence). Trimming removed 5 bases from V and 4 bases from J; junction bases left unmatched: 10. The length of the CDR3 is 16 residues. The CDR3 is CASSPRGTGEGETQYF. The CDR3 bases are TGTGCCAGCAGCCCCCGGGGGACAGGGGAGGGAGAGACCCAGTACTTC.

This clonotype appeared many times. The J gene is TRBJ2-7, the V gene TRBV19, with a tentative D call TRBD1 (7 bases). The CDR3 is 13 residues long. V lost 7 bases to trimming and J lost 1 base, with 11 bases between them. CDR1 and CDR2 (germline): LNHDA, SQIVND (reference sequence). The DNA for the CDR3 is TGTGCCAGTAAGGCGGGACAGTCCTACGAGCAGTACTTC. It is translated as CASKAGQSYEQYF.

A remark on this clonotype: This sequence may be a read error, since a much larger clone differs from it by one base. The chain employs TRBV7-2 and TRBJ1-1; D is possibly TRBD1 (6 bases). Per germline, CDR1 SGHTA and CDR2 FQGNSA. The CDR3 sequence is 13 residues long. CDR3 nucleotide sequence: TGTGCCAGCAGCCGTTCGGGGGGCACTGAAGCTTGCTTT. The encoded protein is CASSRSGGTEACF. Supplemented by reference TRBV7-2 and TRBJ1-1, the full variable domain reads GAGVSQSPSNKVTEKGKDVELRCDPISGHTALYWYRQSLGQGLEFLIYFQGNSAPDKSGLPSDRFSAERTGGSVSTLTIQRTQQEDSAVYLCASSRSGGTEACFGQGTRLTVV.

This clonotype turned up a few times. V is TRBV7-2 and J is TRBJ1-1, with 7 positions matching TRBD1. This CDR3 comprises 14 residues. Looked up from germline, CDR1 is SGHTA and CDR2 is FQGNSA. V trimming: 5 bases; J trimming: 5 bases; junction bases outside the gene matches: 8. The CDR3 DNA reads TGTGCCAGCAGCCTAACAGGGGCGAGTACTGAAGCTTTCTTT. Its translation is CASSLTGASTEAFF.

In DNA form, the CDR3 reads TGCGCCAGCAGCTTGGGGGGAGTGAGCACCGGGGAGCTGTTTTTT. Translation: CASSLGGVSTGELFF. The chain uses TRBV5-1 and TRBJ2-2, with a weak D call TRBD2 (5 bases). V was shortened by 0 bases and J by 4 bases, with 10 bases between the two germline ends. Germline CDR1 SGHRS, CDR2 YFSETQ. The CDR3 runs 15 residues.

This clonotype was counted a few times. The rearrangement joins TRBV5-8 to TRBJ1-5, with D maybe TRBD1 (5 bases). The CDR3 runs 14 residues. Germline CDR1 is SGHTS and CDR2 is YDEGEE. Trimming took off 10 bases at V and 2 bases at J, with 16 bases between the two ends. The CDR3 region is CAGKLGRRNQPQHF. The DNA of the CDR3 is TGTGCCGGAAAGCTGGGACGTCGCAATCAGCCCCAGCATTTT.

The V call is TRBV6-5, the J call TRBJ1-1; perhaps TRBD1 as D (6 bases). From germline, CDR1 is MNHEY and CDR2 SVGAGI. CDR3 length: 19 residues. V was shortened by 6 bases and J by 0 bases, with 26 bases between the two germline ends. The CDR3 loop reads CASRGERGGPAHMNTEAFF. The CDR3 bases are TGTGCCAGCAGAGGAGAAAGGGGGGGGCCAGCCCATATGAACACTGAAGCTTTCTTT.